This TCR beta chain was identified in a study of tumor-infiltrating lymphocytes in glioblastoma multiforme. Whole-study results and caveats: The TCR and somatic mutation analysis included just one glioblastoma patient. Functional subtype sorting of these T cells was not performed.

Multiple V-beta primers and a C-beta primer amplified TCRB from RNA. No unique molecular identifiers were described for these TCRB libraries. TCRdb re-analysed the multiplex PCR reads in MiXCR, keeping a single row per CDR3 protein. Among 25,000 to 35,000 distinct CDR3 sequences, about 64% were seen once, and the ten largest hold around 34%. Germline assignment: CDR1 MNHNS and CDR2 SASEGT. Trimming at V came to 8 bases and at J to 8 bases, leaving 3 bases not matched to a gene. The CDR3 totals 11 residues. About this clonotype itself: The antigen is not known.

Sequences were obtained from brain tumor tissue. The sequence was collected from a male donor with glioblastoma. The chain combines TRBV6-1 with TRBJ2-4, with 7 bases matching TRBD2. The CDR3 loop reads CASLGRDIQYF. In nucleotides, the CDR3 is TGTGCCAGCCTAGGGAGGGACATTCAGTACTTC.